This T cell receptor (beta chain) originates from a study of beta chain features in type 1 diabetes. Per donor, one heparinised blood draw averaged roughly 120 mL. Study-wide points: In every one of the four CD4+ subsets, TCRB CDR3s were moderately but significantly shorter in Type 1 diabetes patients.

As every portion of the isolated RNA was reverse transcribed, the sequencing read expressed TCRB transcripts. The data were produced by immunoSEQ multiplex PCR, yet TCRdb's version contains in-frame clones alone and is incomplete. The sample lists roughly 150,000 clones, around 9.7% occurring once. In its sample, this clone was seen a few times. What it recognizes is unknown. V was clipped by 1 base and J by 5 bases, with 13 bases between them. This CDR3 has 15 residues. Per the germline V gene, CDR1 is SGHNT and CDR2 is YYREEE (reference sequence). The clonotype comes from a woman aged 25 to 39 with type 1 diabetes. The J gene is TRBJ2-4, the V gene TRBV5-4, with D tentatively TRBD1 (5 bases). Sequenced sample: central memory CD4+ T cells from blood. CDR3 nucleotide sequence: TGTGCCAGCAGCTTGCCCGGCAGGGAAGAAAACATTCAGTACTTC. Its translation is CASSLPGREENIQYF.